This paragraph reports one T cell receptor (beta chain). This entry is derived from a study of blood T cell repertoires in COVID-19. The germline CDR1 and CDR2 sequences are MNHEY and SMNVEV (reference sequence). The length of the CDR3 is 15 residues. V gave up 3 bases and J gave up 5 bases; unmatched junction bases: 9. The repertoire was sequenced with immunoSEQ multiplex PCR; TCRdb's copy has only in-frame clones and lacks some. The repertoire holds around 200,000 clones, with approximately 84% as singletons. This chain uses TRBV27 with TRBJ2-7; 8 bases align to TRBD1. The sequence was collected from a man in his fifties or sixties with active or convalescent COVID-19. Sequencing was carried out using peripheral blood. CDR3 sequence reads: CASSFVGQGAHEQYF. DNA of the CDR3: TGTGCCAGCAGTTTCGTCGGGCAGGGGGCCCACGAGCAGTACTTC.